Listed here are 2 T cell receptor beta chains from one sample, sequenced in a study of cytotoxic CD8 clonotypes in ibrutinib-treated CLL. Data came from immunoSEQ multiplex PCR; TCRdb stores just in-frame clones and leaves some out. The data show 150,000 or so clones, approximately 81% seen once. The sample consisted of PBMCs, taken after 12 months of ibrutinib treatment. These receptors were taken from a human donor with chronic lymphocytic leukemia.

The V and J genes are TRBV29-1 and TRBJ2-7; the match to TRBD1 covers 11 bases. The CDR3 is 14 amino acids. With V trimmed by 5 bases and J by 3 bases, 6 bases remained unmatched. Germline V gene data show CDR1 as SQVTM and CDR2 as ANQGSEA. The CDR3 DNA sequence: TGCAGCGTTTCCCGGACAGGGGGCTTCTACGAGCAGTACTTC. The encoded protein is CSVSRTGGFYEQYF.

V is TRBV7-2 and J is TRBJ2-5; 10 positions agree with TRBD2. Trimming at V came to 1 base and at J to 7 bases, leaving 3 bases not matched to a gene. Germline CDR1 is SGHTA and CDR2 is FQGNSA. The CDR3 covers 14 residues. In DNA, the CDR3 is TGTGCCAGCAGCTTAGAGCGGGAGGGAGTGACCCAGTACTTC. This gives the protein CASSLEREGVTQYF.